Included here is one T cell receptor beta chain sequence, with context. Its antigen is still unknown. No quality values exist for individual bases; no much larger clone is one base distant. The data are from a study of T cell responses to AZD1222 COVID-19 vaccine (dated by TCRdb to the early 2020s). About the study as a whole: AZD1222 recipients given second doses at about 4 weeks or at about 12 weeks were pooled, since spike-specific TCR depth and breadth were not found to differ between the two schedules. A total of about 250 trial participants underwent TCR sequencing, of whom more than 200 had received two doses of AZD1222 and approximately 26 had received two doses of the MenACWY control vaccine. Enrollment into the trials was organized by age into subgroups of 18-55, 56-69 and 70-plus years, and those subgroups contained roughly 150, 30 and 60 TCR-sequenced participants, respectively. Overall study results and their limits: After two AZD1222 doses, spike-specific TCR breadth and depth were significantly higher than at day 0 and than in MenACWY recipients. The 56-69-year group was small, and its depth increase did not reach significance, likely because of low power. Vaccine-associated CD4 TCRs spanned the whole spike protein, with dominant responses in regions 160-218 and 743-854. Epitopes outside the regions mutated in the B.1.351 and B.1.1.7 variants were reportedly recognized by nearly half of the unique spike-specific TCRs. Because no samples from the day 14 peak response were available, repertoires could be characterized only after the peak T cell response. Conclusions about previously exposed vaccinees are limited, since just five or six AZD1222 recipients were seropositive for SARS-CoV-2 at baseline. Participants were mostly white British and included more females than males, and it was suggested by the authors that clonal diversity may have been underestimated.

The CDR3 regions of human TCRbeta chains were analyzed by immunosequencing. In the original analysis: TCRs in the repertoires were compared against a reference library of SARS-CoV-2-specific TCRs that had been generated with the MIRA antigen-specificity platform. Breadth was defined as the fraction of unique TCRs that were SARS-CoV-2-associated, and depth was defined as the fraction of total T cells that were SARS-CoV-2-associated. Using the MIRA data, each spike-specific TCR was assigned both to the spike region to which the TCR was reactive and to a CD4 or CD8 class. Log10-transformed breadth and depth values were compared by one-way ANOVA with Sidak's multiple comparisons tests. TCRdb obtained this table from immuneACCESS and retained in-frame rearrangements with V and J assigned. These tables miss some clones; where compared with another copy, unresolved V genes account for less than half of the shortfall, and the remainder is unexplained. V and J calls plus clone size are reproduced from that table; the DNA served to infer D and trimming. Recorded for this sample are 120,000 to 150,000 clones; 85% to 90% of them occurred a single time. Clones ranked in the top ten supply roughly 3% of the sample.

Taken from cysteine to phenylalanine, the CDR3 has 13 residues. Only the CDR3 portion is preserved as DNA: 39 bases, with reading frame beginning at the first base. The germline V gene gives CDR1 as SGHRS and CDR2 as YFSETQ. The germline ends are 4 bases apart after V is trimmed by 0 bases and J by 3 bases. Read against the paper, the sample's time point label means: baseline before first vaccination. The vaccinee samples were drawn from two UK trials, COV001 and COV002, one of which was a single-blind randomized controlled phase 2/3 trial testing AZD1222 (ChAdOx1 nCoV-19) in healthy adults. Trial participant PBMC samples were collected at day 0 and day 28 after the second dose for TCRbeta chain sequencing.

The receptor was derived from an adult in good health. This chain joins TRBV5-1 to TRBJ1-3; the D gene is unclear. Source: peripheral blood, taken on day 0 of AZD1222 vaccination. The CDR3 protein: CASSLEVGNTIYF. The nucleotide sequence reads TGCGCCAGCAGCTTGGAAGTTGGAAACACCATATATTTT.